This is a list of T cell receptor beta chains from one sample in a study of T cells in Graves' hyperthyroidism and ophthalmopathy. TCRdb ran MiXCR on the multiplex PCR reads and lists one entry per CDR3 protein. The sample carries hundreds of thousands of distinct CDR3 sequences, about 13% recorded once. The source material was blood. Every receptor here comes from a woman between 18 and 29 years old with Graves' hyperthyroidism. Each CDR3 is given with its conserved first and last residue. The D gene is left open where the match is weak. Clone size is given for some rows only: seen once, a few or many times, or a class if the clone is expanded.

>TRBJ1-4|NA|TRBV6-4|NA
TGTGCCAGCAATGAAAGAGGGGGAAAACTGTTTTTT
CASNERGGKLFF
>TRBJ2-7|TRBD2|TRBV3-1|many
TGTGCCAGCAGCCAAGTCCCGATGGTAGCGGGAGGACGGCAGGGCGAGCAGTACTTC
CASSQVPMVAGGRQGEQYF
>TRBJ1-1|NA|TRBV5-6|NA
TGTGCCAGCAGCTTGAGGTTGGGATCGAACACTGAAGCTTTCTTT
CASSLRLGSNTEAFF
>TRBJ2-7|NA|TRBV7-2|many
TGTGCCAGCAGCTTATCCCCGACTAACGAGCAGTACTTC
CASSLSPTNEQYF
>TRBJ1-1|NA|TRBV9|many
TGTGCCAGCAGCGTAGATGGCAGGGGCTCTGAAGCTTTCTTT
CASSVDGRGSEAFF
>TRBJ2-1|TRBD1|TRBV6-1|many
TGTGCCAGCAGTTATAAAGGACAGGGCATGACACAAGAGCAGTTCTTC
CASSYKGQGMTQEQFF
>TRBJ2-7|TRBD2|TRBV2|many
TGTGCCAGCAGTGAGGGTAGCGGGTTGACCTACGAGCAGTACTTC
CASSEGSGLTYEQYF
>TRBJ2-1|NA|TRBV7-9|many
TGTGCCAGCAGCTTCGGAAACAATGAGCAGTTCTTC
CASSFGNNEQFF
>TRBJ2-7|TRBD1|TRBV15|many
TGTGCCACCAGCAGAGACGGTATGGGACAGGGTGGATACGAGCAGTACTTC
CATSRDGMGQGGYEQYF
>TRBJ2-1|TRBD1|TRBV7-9|many
TGTGCCAGCGCGTTGGGACAGGGGTACAATGAGCAGTTCTTC
CASALGQGYNEQFF
>TRBJ2-3|TRBD1|TRBV6-2/TRBV6-3|many
TGTGCCAGCAGTAACTCCGGGACAGGCTACACAGATACGCAGTATTTT
CASSNSGTGYTDTQYF
>TRBJ1-5|NA|TRBV24-1|many
TGTGCCACCAGTGAAAGGGCCCCTAATCAGCCCCAGCATTTT
CATSERAPNQPQHF
>TRBJ2-1|NA|TRBV6-7|NA
TGTGCCACTCTAGGAAGGAATGAGCAGTTCTTC
CATLGRNEQFF
>TRBJ2-3|TRBD2|TRBV4-2|NA
TGTGCCAGCAGCCCCCGGACTAGCGGGGGGGTAGATACGCAGTATTTT
CASSPRTSGGVDTQYF
>TRBJ1-1|NA|TRBV3-1|NA
TGTGCCAGCAGCCCATCCGTACGAAACACTGAAGCTTTCTTT
CASSPSVRNTEAFF
>TRBJ2-1|NA|TRBV27|few
TGTGCCAGCAGTTTAATGGCTAACGGGAGTCAAAACAATGAGCAGTTCTTC
CASSLMANGSQNNEQFF
>TRBJ1-5|NA|TRBV20-1|many
TGCAGTGCTACGGCAGTTATGGGGGACAATCAGCCCCAGCATTTT
CSATAVMGDNQPQHF
>TRBJ2-7|NA|TRBV2|NA
TGTGCCAGCAGCGAAGGATACGCCTCTACGAAGCAGTACTTC
CASSEGYASTKQYF
>TRBJ2-1|NA|TRBV11-2|many
TGTGCCAGCAGCTTTGGCCTCTACAATGAGCAGTTCTTC
CASSFGLYNEQFF
>TRBJ1-1|NA|TRBV20-1|few
TGCAGTGCTAGAGATCTAACCGCTTTCTTT
CSARDLTAFF
>TRBJ1-5|NA|TRBV4-2|many
TGTGCCAGCAGCCAAGACCCAGGGGAGGAACAGCCCCAGCATTTT
CASSQDPGEEQPQHF
>TRBJ2-7|NA|TRBV14|many
TGTGCCAGCAGCCAAGGTCCCCACAGTCGGCCCTACGAGCAGTACTTC
CASSQGPHSRPYEQYF
>TRBJ1-4|NA|TRBV7-3|few
TGTGCCATCACCCCTGGGGGCCAATCTGCAACTAATGAAAAACTGTTTTTT
CAITPGGQSATNEKLFF
>TRBJ2-2|NA|TRBV7-9|few
TGTGCCAGCAGCCCGGGCCAGGTTAACGGGGAGCTGTTTTTT
CASSPGQVNGELFF
>TRBJ1-5|NA|TRBV10-1|NA
TGCGCCAGCAGTGAGTCGGGGGCGGGGCAGCCCCAGCATTTT
CASSESGAGQPQHF
>TRBJ2-7|NA|TRBV2|many
TGTGCCAGCACGAGGGCGGGCTACGAGCAGTACTTC
CASTRAGYEQYF
>TRBJ2-2|NA|TRBV28|few
TGTGCCAGCCGCGACCAACACGGGGAGCTGTTTTTT
CASRDQHGELFF
>TRBJ2-1|NA|TRBV5-1|NA
TGCGCCAGCAGCCCGCCATTTCAGGGAGATGAGCAGTTCTTC
CASSPPFQGDEQFF
>TRBJ2-3|NA|TRBV7-2|many
TGTGCCAGCAGCTCTCCGCTGGGACTGGGACTCACATCCACAGATACGCAGTATTTT
CASSSPLGLGLTSTDTQYF
>TRBJ2-3|TRBD2|TRBV4-1|few
TGCGCCAGCAGCCAAGATGGGCGGGGGAGCACAGATACGCAGTATTTT
CASSQDGRGSTDTQYF
>TRBJ2-2|TRBD1|TRBV2|NA
TGTGCCAGCAGGCAGGGGGCGTCGTCCGGGGAGCTGTTTTTT
CASRQGASSGELFF
>TRBJ2-7|NA|TRBV6-1|many
TGTGCCAGCAGTCCGTTCAGGACAGGGAGGGGCGAGCAGTACTTC
CASSPFRTGRGEQYF
>TRBJ2-7|NA|TRBV7-2|NA
TGTGCCAGCAGTCCGATGACAGGTCACTACGAGCAGTACTTC
CASSPMTGHYEQYF
>TRBJ2-3|NA|TRBV20-1|many
TGCAGTGCTCCACCCTTACTAGGATTGCCAGATACGCAGTATTTT
CSAPPLLGLPDTQYF
>TRBJ2-3|NA|TRBV20-1|many
TGCAGTGCTAGGGGGATTTACACAGATACGCAGTATTTT
CSARGIYTDTQYF
>TRBJ2-1|NA|TRBV7-2|many
TGTGCCAGCAGCTTGTGGGCGGCGGGAACGTACAATGAGCAGTTCTTC
CASSLWAAGTYNEQFF
>TRBJ1-6|TRBD1|TRBV11-3|few
TGTGCCAGCAGCCGGGGACAGCCAAATTCACCCCTCCACTTT
CASSRGQPNSPLHF
>TRBJ2-7|NA|TRBV5-6|many
TGTGCCAGCAGCTTTAGCCCGGCGGTTGCCTACGAGCAGTACTTC
CASSFSPAVAYEQYF
>TRBJ2-3|NA|TRBV3-1|many
TGTGCCAGCAGCCAAGATCAGGGCGGCACAGATACGCAATATTTT
CASSQDQGGTDTQYF
>TRBJ1-2|NA|TRBV28|many
TGTGCCAGCACCTACCCTGGGAGAGGGAACTATGGCTACACCTTC
CASTYPGRGNYGYTF
>TRBJ2-5|NA|TRBV14|few
TGTGCCAGCAGCCCTTGGGGGGAAAAGACCCAGTACTTC
CASSPWGEKTQYF
>TRBJ1-2|NA|TRBV28|many
TGTGCCAGCAGTTTATCTCAGGGAACGGGGGGCTACACCTTC
CASSLSQGTGGYTF
>TRBJ2-3|NA|TRBV5-1|many
TGCGCCAGCAGCTTGGTTCAGAACACAGATACGCAGTATTTT
CASSLVQNTDTQYF
>TRBJ1-1|TRBD1|TRBV2|many
TGTGCCAGCAGTGCCGTAGGGGGCTTCACTGAAGCTTTCTTT
CASSAVGGFTEAFF
>TRBJ2-7|NA|TRBV4-1|few
TGCGCCAGCAGCCGCACGGCATTCGACTCCGCGGAGCAGTACTTC
CASSRTAFDSAEQYF
>TRBJ2-1|NA|TRBV6-6|many
TGTGCCAGCAGTTACTCGAACCGGCGCCTCAATGAGCAGTTCTTC
CASSYSNRRLNEQFF
>TRBJ2-7|TRBD2|TRBV12-3/TRBV12-4|many
TGTGCCAGCAGTTTGCAGGGGAGCGGGGGAGGATACGAGCAGTACTTC
CASSLQGSGGGYEQYF
>TRBJ2-3|TRBD2|TRBV20-1|many
TGCAGTGCTAGAGACCGGACTAGAGCCGCCTTGGATACGCAGTATTTT
CSARDRTRAALDTQYF
>TRBJ1-2|NA|TRBV20-1|many
TGCAGTGCTACCACAGGGAGCTATGGCTACACCTTC
CSATTGSYGYTF
>TRBJ2-1|NA|TRBV7-2|many
TGTGCCAGCAGCATCGGATGGACCCACAATGAGCAGTTCTTC
CASSIGWTHNEQFF
>TRBJ1-1|TRBD1|TRBV5-6|NA
TGTGCCAGCAGCGCCCTTGACAGGGTTGAAACTGAAGCTTTCTTT
CASSALDRVETEAFF
>TRBJ2-5|NA|TRBV20-1|many
TGCAGTGCTACCAGCCAGACCCCCTTGCGCTTCCTATCGGAGACCCAGTACTTC
CSATSQTPLRFLSETQYF
>TRBJ1-3|NA|TRBV7-9|many
TGTGCCAGCAGCCCCGAGGATTTATCTGGAAACACCATATATTTT
CASSPEDLSGNTIYF
>TRBJ2-1|NA|TRBV9|many
TGTGCCAGCAGCGAGCGGGACACCCGACCGTACAATGAGCAGTTCTTC
CASSERDTRPYNEQFF
>TRBJ1-4|NA|TRBV18|many
TGTGCCAGCTCGCCCTACGGAGAGGCTGAAAAACTGTTTTTT
CASSPYGEAEKLFF
>TRBJ1-4|NA|TRBV7-8|few
TGTGCCAGCAGCACCCCTATAAGGGCCACTAATGAAAAACTGTTTTTT
CASSTPIRATNEKLFF